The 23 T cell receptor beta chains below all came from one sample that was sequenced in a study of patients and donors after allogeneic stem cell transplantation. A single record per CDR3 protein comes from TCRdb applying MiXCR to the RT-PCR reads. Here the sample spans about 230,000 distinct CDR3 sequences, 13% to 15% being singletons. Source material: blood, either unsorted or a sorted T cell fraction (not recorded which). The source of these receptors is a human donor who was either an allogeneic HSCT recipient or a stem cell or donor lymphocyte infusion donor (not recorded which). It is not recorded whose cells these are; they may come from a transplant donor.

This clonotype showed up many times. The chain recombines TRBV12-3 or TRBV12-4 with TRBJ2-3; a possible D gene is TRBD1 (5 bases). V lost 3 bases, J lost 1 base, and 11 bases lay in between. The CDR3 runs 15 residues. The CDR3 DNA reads TGTGCCAGCAGTTTTAGGCAGGGCGGCACAGATACGCAGTATTTT. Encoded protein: CASSFRQGGTDTQYF.

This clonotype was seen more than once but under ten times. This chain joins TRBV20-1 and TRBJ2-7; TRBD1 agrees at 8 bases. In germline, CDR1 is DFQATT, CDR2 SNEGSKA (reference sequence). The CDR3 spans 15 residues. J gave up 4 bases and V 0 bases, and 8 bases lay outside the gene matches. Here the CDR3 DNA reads TGCAGTGCTAGAGACCTACGGACAGGGCTGTACGAGCAGTACTTC. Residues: CSARDLRTGLYEQYF.

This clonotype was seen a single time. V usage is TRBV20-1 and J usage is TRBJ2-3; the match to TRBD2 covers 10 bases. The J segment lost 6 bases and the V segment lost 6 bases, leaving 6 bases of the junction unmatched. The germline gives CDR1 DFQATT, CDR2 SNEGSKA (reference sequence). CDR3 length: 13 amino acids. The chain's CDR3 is CSATTGLADTQYF. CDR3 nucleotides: TGCAGTGCCACAACGGGACTAGCGGATACGCAGTATTTT.

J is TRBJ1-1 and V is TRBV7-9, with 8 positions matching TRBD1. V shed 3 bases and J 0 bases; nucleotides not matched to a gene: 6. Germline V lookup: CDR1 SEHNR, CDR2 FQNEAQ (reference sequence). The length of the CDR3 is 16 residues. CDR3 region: CASSFFRGRLNTEAFF. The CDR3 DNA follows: TGTGCCAGCAGCTTCTTCAGGGGGCGCTTGAACACTGAAGCTTTCTTT.

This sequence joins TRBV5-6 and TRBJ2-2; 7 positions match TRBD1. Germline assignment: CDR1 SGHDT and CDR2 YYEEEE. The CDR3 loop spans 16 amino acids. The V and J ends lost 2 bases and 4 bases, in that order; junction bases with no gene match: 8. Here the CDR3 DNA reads TGTGCCAGCAGCTTCGGACAGGCAAGTGGCACCGGGGAGCTGTTTTTT. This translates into CASSFGQASGTGELFF.

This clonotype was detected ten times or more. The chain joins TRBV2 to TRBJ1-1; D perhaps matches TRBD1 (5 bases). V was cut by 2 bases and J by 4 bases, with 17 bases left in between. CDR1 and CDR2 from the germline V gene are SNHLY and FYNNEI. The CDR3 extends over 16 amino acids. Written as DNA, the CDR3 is TGTGCCAGCAGTGAAATTGGGACCGGACGGGGCACTGAAGCTTTCTTT. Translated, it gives CASSEIGTGRGTEAFF.

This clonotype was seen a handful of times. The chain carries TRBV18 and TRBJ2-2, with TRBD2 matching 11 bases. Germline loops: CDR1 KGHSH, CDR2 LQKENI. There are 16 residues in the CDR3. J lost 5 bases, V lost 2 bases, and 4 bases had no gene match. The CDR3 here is CASSPELAGATGELFF. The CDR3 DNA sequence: TGTGCCAGCTCACCAGAACTAGCGGGAGCTACCGGGGAGCTGTTTTTT.

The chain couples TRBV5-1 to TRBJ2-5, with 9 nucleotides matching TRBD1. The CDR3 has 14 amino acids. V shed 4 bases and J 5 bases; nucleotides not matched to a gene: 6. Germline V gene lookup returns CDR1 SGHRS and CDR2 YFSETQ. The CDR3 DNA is TGCGCCAGCAGCACCGGACAGGGGATCGAGACCCAGTACTTC. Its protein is CASSTGQGIETQYF.

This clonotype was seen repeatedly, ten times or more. The CDR3 DNA sequence: TGTGCCAGCAGCGTAACTCAAAGCACAGATACGCAGTATTTT. This gives the protein CASSVTQSTDTQYF. V and J are TRBV9 and TRBJ2-3; no clear D. The CDR3 sequence is 14 residues long. Deletions cut 1 base from V and 0 bases from J, with 6 bases between. CDR1 and CDR2 (germline): SGDLS, YYNGEE. Together with reference TRBV9 and TRBJ2-3, the CDR3 gives the full variable domain: DSGVTQTPKHLITATGQRVTLRCSPRSGDLSVYWYQQSLDQGLQFLIQYYNGEERAKGNILERFSAQQFPDLHSELNLSSLELGDSALYFCASSVTQSTDTQYFGPGTRLTVL.

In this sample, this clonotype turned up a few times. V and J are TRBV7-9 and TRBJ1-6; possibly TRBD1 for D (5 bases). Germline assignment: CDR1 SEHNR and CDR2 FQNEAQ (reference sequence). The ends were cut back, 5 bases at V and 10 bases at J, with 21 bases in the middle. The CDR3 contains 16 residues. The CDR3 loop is CASSPPAGRVESPLHF. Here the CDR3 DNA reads TGTGCCAGCAGCCCCCCGGCGGGCAGGGTGGAATCACCCCTCCACTTT.

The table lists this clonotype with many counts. The CDR3 DNA reads as TGTGCCAGCAGCTTATTCGGAGGGCCAGATACGCAGTATTTT. This sequence encodes CASSLFGGPDTQYF. This chain uses TRBV7-2 with TRBJ2-3, with a weak D call TRBD2 (6 bases). The CDR3 has 14 amino acids. Germline CDR1 reads SGHTA; CDR2 reads FQGNSA. V lost 2 bases to trimming and J lost 4 bases, with 10 bases between them. The full variable domain, with the rest looked up from reference TRBV7-2 and TRBJ2-3, is GAGVSQSPSNKVTEKGKDVELRCDPISGHTALYWYRQSLGQGLEFLIYFQGNSAPDKSGLPSDRFSAERTGGSVSTLTIQRTQQEDSAVYLCASSLFGGPDTQYFGPGTRLTVL.

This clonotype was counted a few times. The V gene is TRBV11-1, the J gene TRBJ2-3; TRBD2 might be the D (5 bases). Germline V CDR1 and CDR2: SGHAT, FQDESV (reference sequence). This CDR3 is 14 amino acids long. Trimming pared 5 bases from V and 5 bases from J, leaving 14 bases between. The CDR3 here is CASSPGILRDTQYF. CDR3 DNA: TGTGCCAGCAGCCCGGGGATTCTGAGAGATACGCAGTATTTT. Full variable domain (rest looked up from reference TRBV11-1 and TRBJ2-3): EAEVAQSPRYKITEKSQAVAFWCDPISGHATLYWYRQILGQGPELLVQFQDESVVDDSQLPKDRFSAERLKGVDSTLKIQPAELGDSAMYLCASSPGILRDTQYFGPGTRLTVL.

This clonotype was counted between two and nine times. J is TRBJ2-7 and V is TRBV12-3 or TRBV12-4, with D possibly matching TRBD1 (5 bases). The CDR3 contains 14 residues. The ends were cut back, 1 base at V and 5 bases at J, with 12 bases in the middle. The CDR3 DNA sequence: TGTGCCAGCAGTTTAGAGGGGCCCCCCCACGAGCAGTACTTC. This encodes CASSLEGPPHEQYF.

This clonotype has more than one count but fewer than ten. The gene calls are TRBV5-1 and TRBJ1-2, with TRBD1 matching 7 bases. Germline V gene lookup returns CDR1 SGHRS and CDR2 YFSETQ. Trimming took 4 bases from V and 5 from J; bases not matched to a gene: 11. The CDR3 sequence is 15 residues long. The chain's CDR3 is CASSRDGQAKYGYTF. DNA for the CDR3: TGCGCCAGCAGCCGGGACGGACAGGCGAAGTATGGCTACACCTTC.

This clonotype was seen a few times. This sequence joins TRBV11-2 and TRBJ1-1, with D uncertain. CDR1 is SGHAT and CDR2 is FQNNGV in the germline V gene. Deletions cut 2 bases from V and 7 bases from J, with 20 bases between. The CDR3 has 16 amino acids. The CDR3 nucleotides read TGTGCCAGCAGCTTACTACTGAGTCGGGCCCGGGGTGAAGCTTTCTTT. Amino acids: CASSLLLSRARGEAFF.

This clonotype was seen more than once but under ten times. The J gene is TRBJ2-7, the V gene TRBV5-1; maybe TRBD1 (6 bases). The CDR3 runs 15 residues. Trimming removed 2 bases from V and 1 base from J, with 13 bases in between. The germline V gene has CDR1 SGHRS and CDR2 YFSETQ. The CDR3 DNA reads TGCGCCAGCAGCTTAGGACAGTCCTTATCCTACGAGCAGTACTTC. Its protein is CASSLGQSLSYEQYF.

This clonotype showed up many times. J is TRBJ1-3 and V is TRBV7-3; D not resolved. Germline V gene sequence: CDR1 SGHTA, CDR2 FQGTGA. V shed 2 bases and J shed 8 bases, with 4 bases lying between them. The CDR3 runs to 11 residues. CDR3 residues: CASSLADTIYF. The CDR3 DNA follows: TGTGCCAGCAGCTTAGCGGACACCATATATTTT.

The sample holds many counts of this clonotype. As DNA, the CDR3 is TGTGCCAGCAGCCGCGATACTGGGACTCTGAACACTGAAGCTTTCTTT. It translates to CASSRDTGTLNTEAFF. This chain joins TRBV12-3 or TRBV12-4 and TRBJ1-1; D might be TRBD1 (5 bases). The CDR3 is 16 residues long. With 6 bases removed from V and 0 bases from J, the gap between germline ends came to 17 bases.

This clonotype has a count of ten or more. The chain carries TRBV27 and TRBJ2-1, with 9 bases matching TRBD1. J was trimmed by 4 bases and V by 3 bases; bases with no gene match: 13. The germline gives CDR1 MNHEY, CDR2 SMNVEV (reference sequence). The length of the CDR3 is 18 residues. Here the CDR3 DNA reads TGTGCCAGCAGTTTGGGGCTTGAGGGACAGGGCAATTACAATGAGCAGTTCTTC. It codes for CASSLGLEGQGNYNEQFF.

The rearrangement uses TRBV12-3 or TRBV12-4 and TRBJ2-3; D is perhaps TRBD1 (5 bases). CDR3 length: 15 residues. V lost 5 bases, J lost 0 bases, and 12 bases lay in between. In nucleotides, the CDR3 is TGTGCCAGCAGTACCCAGGGAACTAGCACAGATACGCAGTATTTT. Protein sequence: CASSTQGTSTDTQYF.

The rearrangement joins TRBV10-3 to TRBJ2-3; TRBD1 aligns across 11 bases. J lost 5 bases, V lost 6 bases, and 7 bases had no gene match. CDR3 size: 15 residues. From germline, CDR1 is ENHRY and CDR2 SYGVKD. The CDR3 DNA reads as TGTGCCATCAGGGCCGGGACAGGGGGTCTAGATACGCAGTATTTT. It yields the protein CAIRAGTGGLDTQYF.

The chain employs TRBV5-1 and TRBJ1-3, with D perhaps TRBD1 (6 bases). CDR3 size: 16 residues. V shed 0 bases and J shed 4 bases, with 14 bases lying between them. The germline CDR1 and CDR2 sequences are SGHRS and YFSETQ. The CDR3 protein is CASSLAGARGGNTIYF. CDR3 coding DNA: TGCGCCAGCAGCTTGGCGGGGGCAAGAGGCGGAAACACCATATATTTT.

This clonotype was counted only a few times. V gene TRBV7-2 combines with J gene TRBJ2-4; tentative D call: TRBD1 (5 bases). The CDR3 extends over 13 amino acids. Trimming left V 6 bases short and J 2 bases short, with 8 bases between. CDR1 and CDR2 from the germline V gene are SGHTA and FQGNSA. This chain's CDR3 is CASSSGTKNIQYF. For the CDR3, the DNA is TGTGCCAGCAGTTCAGGGACCAAAAACATTCAGTACTTC.